This T cell receptor beta chain was identified during a study of cytomegalovirus exposure and HLA in healthy donors. General study points: The presence/absence work took it that sequencing depth was about the same across donors. What was likely a sequencing artifact was a cluster of highly shared sequence variants.

This clone has only a few counts. The antigen remains unidentified. Germline is not matched at one junction end, which may reflect a read error. PCR involved 60 Vbeta and 13 Jbeta primers. As handled by the study authors: A later analysis tallied 80 million or so unique TCR beta chains, approximately 11 million of them shared. Repertoires were generated with immunoSEQ multiplex PCR, while TCRdb's copy carries only in-frame clones and drops some. That table gives V, J and clone size, and the DNA gave D and trimming. The sample contains about 150,000 clones, roughly 77% of which appear only once. Germline V CDR1 and CDR2: SGHRS, YFSETQ. The CDR3 is 15 residues long.

The receptor's source is a young man in good health and CMV-seropositive. Sequencing was performed on PBMCs. The chain recombines TRBV5-1 with TRBJ1-2, with 9 bases matching TRBD1. The CDR3 nucleotides read TGCGCCAGCGTACCAGGGACAGGGCCACACTATGGCTACCCCTTC. Translated: CASVPGTGPHYGYPF.